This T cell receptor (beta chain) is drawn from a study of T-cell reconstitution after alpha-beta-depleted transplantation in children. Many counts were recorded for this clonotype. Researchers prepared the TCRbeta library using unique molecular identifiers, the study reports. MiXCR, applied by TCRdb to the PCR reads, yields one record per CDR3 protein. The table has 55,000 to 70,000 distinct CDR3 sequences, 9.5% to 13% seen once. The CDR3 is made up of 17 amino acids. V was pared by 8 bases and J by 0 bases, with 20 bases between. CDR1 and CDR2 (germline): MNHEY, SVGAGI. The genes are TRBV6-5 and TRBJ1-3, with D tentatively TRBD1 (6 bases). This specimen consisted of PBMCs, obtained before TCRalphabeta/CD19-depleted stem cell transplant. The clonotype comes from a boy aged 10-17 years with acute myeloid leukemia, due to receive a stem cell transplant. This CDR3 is CASSKITGTTSGNTIYF. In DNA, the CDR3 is TGTGCCAGCTCGAAGATCACCGGGACAACCTCTGGAAACACCATATATTTT.